This entry features one T cell receptor beta chain sequence. What it binds is unknown. The data were obtained in a study of T cell repertoires in cytomegalovirus infection. Study-level information: Selection of CMV epitopes for the study included recently identified HLA-C-restricted and well-studied HLA-B-restricted ones. It can be stated that public TCR beta signatures indicated CMV infection as well as a matching HLA type.

TCRdb reanalysed the reads using MiXCR and keeps one entry per CDR3 protein. The repertoire consists of hundreds of thousands of distinct CDR3 sequences, with around 35% occurring once and the leading ten covering roughly 17%. In germline, CDR1 is SGHRS, CDR2 YFSETQ. CDR3 length: 15 amino acids. Trimming left V 5 bases short and J 3 bases short, with 16 bases between. Findings of the study overall: Ex vivo, HLA-C-restricted CMV-specific TCR beta clonotypes prevailed over the rest of the response. The cumulative frequency of public TCR beta families distinguished individuals who carried CMV together with the relevant HLA.

The source is a human donor in good health (CMV status not recorded). Some clones in this sample may be carry-over from other donors' samples. The source material was cultured PBMCs, sampled from culture after CMV antigen stimulation. The rearrangement uses TRBV5-1 and TRBJ2-3; possible D gene TRBD1, 5 bases. The CDR3 coding sequence is TGCGCCAGCAGTGGGCAGGGCGAGGTTACAGATACGCAGTATTTT. Encoded protein: CASSGQGEVTDTQYF.